A selection of T cell receptor beta chains follows, all from one sample in a study of shared clonotypes between healthy human individuals. Method: immunoSEQ multiplex PCR; TCRdb's copy keeps in-frame clones and lacks some. The table has some 2.1 million clones, about 93% seen once. The source material was naive CD8+ T cells from PBMCs. The receptors derive from a young man in good health. Some clones in this sample may be carry-over from other donors' samples. Both conserved end residues are part of each CDR3. D genes are given only for firm matches. Some rows have no size entry. The others give once, few or many, or a class for an expanded clone.

cdr3_nt cdr3_aa d_call clone_size j_call v_call
TGTGCCAGCAGCCCCAGCGGGGGGCTTAGCTACAATGAGCAGTTCTTC CASSPSGGLSYNEQFF TRBD2 - TRBJ2-1 TRBV9
TGTGCTTCCAGCCGGGGGAGGGCCGGTGGAGATACGCAGTATTTT CASSRGRAGGDTQYF TRBD2 - TRBJ2-3 TRBV27
TGCGCCAGCAGCCAACTCCCAATGAACTACGAGCAGTACTTC CASSQLPMNYEQYF - once TRBJ2-7 TRBV4-1
TGTGCCAGCAGCTTGCATCACAGCATGGAGACCCAGTACTTC CASSLHHSMETQYF - - TRBJ2-5 TRBV7-3
TGTGCCAGCAGCTTAGATCCCCCGGGGGGGCCCTACAATGAGCAGTTCTTC CASSLDPPGGPYNEQFF TRBD2 - TRBJ2-1 TRBV11-2
TGTGCCATCAGTTGGGACTTATCAGGGGGTGGCTACAATGAGCAGTTCTTC CAISWDLSGGGYNEQFF - - TRBJ2-1 TRBV10-3
TGTGCCAGCAGCCTGACAGGGGGCCTTAACACTGAAGCTTTCTTT CASSLTGGLNTEAFF TRBD1 - TRBJ1-1 TRBV7-3
TGCGCCAGCAGCCAAGTTGAGTTCTCCTACGAGCAGTACTTC CASSQVEFSYEQYF - - TRBJ2-7 TRBV4-1
TGTGCCAGCAGCACTAGGGACAGGGGGTCCTCCTACGAGCAGTACTTC CASSTRDRGSSYEQYF TRBD1 once TRBJ2-7 TRBV2
TGTGCCAGCAGTTACTCGACGGGCGAGAGGGAGTTCGAGCAGTACTTC CASSYSTGEREFEQYF - - TRBJ2-7 TRBV6-5
TGTGCCAGCAGCTTAGAGGGGCAATATGGCTACACCTTC CASSLEGQYGYTF - - TRBJ1-2 TRBV7-6